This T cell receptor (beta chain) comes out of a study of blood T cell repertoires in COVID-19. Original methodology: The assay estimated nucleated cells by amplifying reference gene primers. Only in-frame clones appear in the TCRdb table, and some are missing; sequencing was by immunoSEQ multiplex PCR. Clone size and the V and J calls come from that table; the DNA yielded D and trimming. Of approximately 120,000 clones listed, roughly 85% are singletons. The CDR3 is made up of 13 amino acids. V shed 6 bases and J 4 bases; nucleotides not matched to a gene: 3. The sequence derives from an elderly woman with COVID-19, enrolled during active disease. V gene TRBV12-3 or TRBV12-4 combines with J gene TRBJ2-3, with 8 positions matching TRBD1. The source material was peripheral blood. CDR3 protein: CASSWTGPDTQYF. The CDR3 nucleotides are TGTGCCAGCAGCTGGACAGGGCCAGATACGCAGTATTTT.